These 30 T cell receptor beta chains originate from one sample sequenced in a study of blood T cell repertoires in COVID-19. This table comes from immunoSEQ multiplex PCR, and its TCRdb copy is limited to in-frame clones, with some not included. Here the sample spans fewer than 200,000 clones, roughly 87% being singletons. The sequenced sample consisted of PBMCs or T cells enriched from blood (not recorded which). These receptor sequences come from a human donor with acute COVID-19. The donor label of this sample is uncertain.

V and J are TRBV6-5 and TRBJ1-5; D gene uncertain. Germline V gives CDR1 MNHEY, CDR2 SVGAGI. Trimming took off 10 bases at V and 6 bases at J, with 22 bases between the two ends. The length of the CDR3 is 15 residues. CDR3 in amino acids: CATAQEQLPSQPQHF. CDR3 in DNA: TGTGCCACCGCGCAGGAACAGCTCCCATCTCAGCCCCAGCATTTT.

This clone was detected once. The chain combines TRBV5-6 with TRBJ2-3, with 14 bases identical to TRBD2. Trimming cost V 4 bases and J 6 bases; bases outside gene matches: 4. This CDR3 is 15 amino acids long. Germline assignment: CDR1 SGHDT and CDR2 YYEEEE. The CDR3 nucleotides read TGTGCCAGCAGCCTCGGACTAGCGGGGGGCGATACGCAGTATTTT. Protein sequence: CASSLGLAGGDTQYF.

The chain couples TRBV10-2 to TRBJ1-5; a weak D match, TRBD1 (6 bases). Trimming took off 2 bases at V and 2 bases at J, with 22 bases between the two ends. The CDR3 covers 19 residues. Germline V gene data show CDR1 as WSHSY and CDR2 as SAAADI. The CDR3 is CASSERGALPEGGNQPQHF. CDR3 nucleotide sequence: TGCGCCAGCAGTGAGCGAGGGGCCCTTCCTGAGGGGGGCAATCAGCCCCAGCATTTT.

This clone has only a few counts. CDR3 sequence: CASSNRRADDYGYTF. In DNA, the CDR3 is TGTGCCAGCAGCAACAGGAGGGCAGACGACTATGGCTACACCTTC. The chain joins TRBV21-1 to TRBJ1-2. TRBV21-1 is annotated as a pseudogene. CDR3 length: 15 residues.

The chain has TRBV4-1 and TRBJ1-5; no firm D call. The CDR3 covers 14 residues. Trimming shortened V by 2 bases and J by 0 bases, and 5 bases separated the two germline ends. Germline loops: CDR1 MGHRA, CDR2 YSYEKL. The CDR3 sequence: CASSQRDSNQPQHF. CDR3 nucleotide sequence: TGCGCCAGCAGCCAACGGGATAGCAATCAGCCCCAGCATTTT.

The chain combines TRBV7-9 with TRBJ2-2, with 11 bases aligning to TRBD1. The ends lost 5 bases at V and 3 bases at J; junction bases unmatched: 8. The CDR3 loop spans 17 amino acids. The germline gives CDR1 SEHNR, CDR2 FQNEAQ (reference sequence). The CDR3 DNA follows: TGTGCCAGCAGCAGAATGGGGACAGGGGGGCACACCGGGGAGCTGTTTTTT. Translated, it gives CASSRMGTGGHTGELFF. Based on the CDR3 plus reference TRBV7-9 and TRBJ2-2, the full variable domain is DTGVSQNPRHKITKRGQNVTFRCDPISEHNRLYWYRQTLGQGPEFLTYFQNEAQLEKSRLLSDRFSAERPKGSFSTLEIQRTEQGDSAMYLCASSRMGTGGHTGELFFGEGSRLTVL.

CDR3 nucleotide sequence: TGTGCCAGCAGTCGAACGTCGTCAGCGCAGTATTTT. Translated, it gives CASSRTSSAQYF. The chain is built from TRBV12-3 or TRBV12-4 and TRBJ2-3; D gene unclear. The germline V and J ends were trimmed by 5 bases and 10 bases, with 13 bases remaining between them. The CDR3 sequence is 12 residues long.

The V and J genes are TRBV7-2 and TRBJ2-3, with 7 bases aligning to TRBD2. The germline V gene has CDR1 SGHTA and CDR2 FQGNSA. The V gene end was trimmed by 2 bases and the J gene end by 0 bases; junction bases not matched to a gene: 8. The CDR3 contains 17 residues. As DNA, the CDR3 is TGTGCCAGCAGCTTAAGAACGGGGGGAGTCAGCACAGATACGCAGTATTTT. It specifies CASSLRTGGVSTDTQYF. The variable domain in full, completed from reference TRBV7-2 and TRBJ2-3, reads GAGVSQSPSNKVTEKGKDVELRCDPISGHTALYWYRQSLGQGLEFLIYFQGNSAPDKSGLPSDRFSAERTGGSVSTLTIQRTQQEDSAVYLCASSLRTGGVSTDTQYFGPGTRLTVL.

This clone was picked up one time. This rearrangement joins TRBV12-5 to TRBJ2-1, with 9 bases fitting TRBD2. The ends lost 0 bases at V and 10 bases at J; junction bases unmatched: 10. CDR3 length equals 16 residues. CDR1 LGHNT and CDR2 FRNRAP come from the germline V gene. CDR3 protein: CASGLVVMAGGREQFF. In nucleotides, the CDR3 is TGTGCTAGTGGTTTGGTCGTGATGGCGGGGGGGCGAGAGCAGTTCTTC.

This chain links TRBV5-1 with TRBJ1-2, with D possibly being TRBD1 (6 bases). The V gene lost 4 bases and the J gene lost 7 bases, with 20 bases spanning the gap. The length of the CDR3 is 15 residues. Germline values: CDR1 SGHRS, CDR2 YFSETQ. The CDR3 nucleotides are TGCGCCAGCAGCAATGGGTCCCCAGGGGATGGTGGCTACACCTTC. Amino acid sequence: CASSNGSPGDGGYTF.

The chain couples TRBV7-3 to TRBJ1-5; D not resolved. V gave up 3 bases and J gave up 0 bases, with 12 bases separating them. The CDR3 extends over 16 amino acids. CDR1 and CDR2 (germline): SGHTA, FQGTGA. The CDR3, as DNA: TGTGCCAGCAGCTTTCCGGGGATCGCTAGCAATCAGCCCCAGCATTTT. Translated: CASSFPGIASNQPQHF.

The rearrangement joins TRBV10-3 to TRBJ2-2; D unclear. Trimming took 6 bases from V and 3 from J, leaving 8 bases between them. The CDR3 consists of 13 residues. From germline, CDR1 is ENHRY and CDR2 SYGVKD. The CDR3 nucleotides are TGTGCCATCAGCAGCGTCGACACCGGGGAGCTGTTTTTT. This translates into CAISSVDTGELFF.

CDR3 in DNA: TGTGCCTGGAGTGTAGCCCCAGGGGGCTATGGCTACACCTTC. Residues: CAWSVAPGGYGYTF. The V and J genes are TRBV30 and TRBJ1-2; TRBD1 matches 7 bases. Per the germline V gene, CDR1 is GTSNPN and CDR2 is SVGIG (reference sequence). V lost 0 bases and J lost 4; bases outside the gene matches: 5. The length of the CDR3 is 14 residues.

The V and J genes are TRBV5-6 and TRBJ1-5, with D possibly TRBD1 on 6 matching bases. CDR3 size: 14 residues. The germline V gene has CDR1 SGHDT and CDR2 YYEEEE. V lost 5 bases, J lost 2 bases, and 11 bases lay in between. CDR3 sequence (DNA): TGTGCCAGCAGGTGGGGGCGCGGCAATCAGCCCCAGCATTTT. Translation gives CASRWGRGNQPQHF.

This chain links TRBV10-3 with TRBJ2-2, with D hard to call. The CDR3 is made up of 13 amino acids. The V end lost 3 bases, the J end lost 2 bases, and 4 bases lay between the germline ends. Per germline, CDR1 ENHRY and CDR2 SYGVKD. As DNA, the CDR3 is TGTGCCATCAGTGAACAAAACACCGGGGAGCTGTTTTTT. Translation: CAISEQNTGELFF.

This clone appeared once. The CDR3 loop is CASTLTPGTGGGYTF. The CDR3 bases are TGTGCCAGCACCCTAACCCCCGGGACAGGGGGTGGCTACACCTTC. This rearrangement joins TRBV6-6 to TRBJ1-2, with 11 bases aligning to TRBD1. The germline V gene has CDR1 MNHNY and CDR2 SVGAGI (reference sequence). J lost 7 bases, V lost 7 bases, and 11 bases had no gene match. CDR3 size: 15 residues.

The chain is built from TRBV2 and TRBJ1-1, with unresolved D. Trimming cost V 7 bases and J 7 bases, with 13 bases left between them. This CDR3 is built from 12 residues. Germline V gene data show CDR1 as SNHLY and CDR2 as FYNNEI. The CDR3 DNA is TGTGCCAGCATCCTGTTCGGTAGTGAAGCTTTCTTT. Its protein is CASILFGSEAFF. Looking up the rest from reference TRBV2 and TRBJ1-1 gives the full variable domain: EPEVTQTPSHQVTQMGQEVILRCVPISNHLYFYWYRQILGQKVEFLVSFYNNEISEKSEIFDDQFSVERPDGSNFTLKIRSTKLEDSAMYFCASILFGSEAFFGQGTRLTVV.

The V gene is TRBV6-5, the J gene TRBJ1-5, with TRBD1 matching over 8 bases. This CDR3 contains 14 residues. V gave up 2 bases and J gave up 4 bases; unmatched junction bases: 1. Germline-derived CDR1 and CDR2 are MNHEY and SVGAGI. CDR3 loop: CASSYRTGNQPQHF. Written as DNA, the CDR3 is TGTGCCAGCAGTTACAGGACAGGGAATCAGCCCCAGCATTTT.

This chain joins TRBV9 and TRBJ1-3; 9 positions agree with TRBD1. Trimming cost V 2 bases and J 0 bases; bases outside gene matches: 6. CDR3 length equals 17 residues. Germline values: CDR1 SGDLS, CDR2 YYNGEE. CDR3 bases: TGTGCCAGCAGCGTCGATACAGGGGGCCGCTCTGGAAACACCATATATTTT. Translation: CASSVDTGGRSGNTIYF.

The chain couples TRBV28 to TRBJ2-3; 8 positions agree with TRBD2. The V segment lost 2 bases and the J segment 4 bases; nucleotides outside the gene matches: 5. The germline CDR1 and CDR2 sequences are MDHEN and SYDVKM. CDR3 length equals 15 residues. This chain's CDR3 is CASSLGGGMPDTQYF. For the CDR3, the DNA is TGTGCCAGCAGTTTAGGCGGGGGGATGCCAGATACGCAGTATTTT.

The chain links TRBV6-5 to TRBJ2-3, with TRBD1 matching 8 bases. Germline V gene sequence: CDR1 MNHEY, CDR2 SVGAGI. The CDR3 sequence is 14 residues long. V was clipped by 5 bases and J by 11 bases; unmatched bases: 12. Written as DNA, the CDR3 is TGTGCCAGCAGTAATACAAAACAGGGGGTCAAGCAGTATTTT. Translation gives CASSNTKQGVKQYF.

V usage is TRBV7-6 and J usage is TRBJ2-1, with 9 bases identical to TRBD2. The CDR3 totals 18 residues. Germline CDR1 SGHVS, CDR2 FNYEAQ. Trimming at V came to 0 bases and at J to 2 bases, leaving 8 bases not matched to a gene. The CDR3 DNA reads as TGTGCCAGCAGCTTAGCCGGGACTAGCTCCGAGACCTACAATGAGCAGTTCTTC. Encoded protein: CASSLAGTSSETYNEQFF.

This chain connects TRBV7-8 to TRBJ1-1; weak D call: TRBD1 (5 bases). The CDR3 has 15 amino acids. Germline-derived CDR1 and CDR2 are SGHVS and FQNEAQ. V was cut by 5 bases and J by 4 bases, with 17 bases left in between. In nucleotides, the CDR3 is TGTGCCAGCAGCACCCGGCTGGGGCTAGGCACTGAAGCTTTCTTT. Encoded protein: CASSTRLGLGTEAFF.

V and J are TRBV3-1 (or the pseudogene TRBV3-2) and TRBJ1-2; D possibly corresponds to TRBD1 (6 bases). V shed 4 bases and J shed 8 bases, with 20 bases lying between them. Germline V gene data show CDR1 as LGHDT and CDR2 as YNNKEL (reference sequence). This CDR3 comprises 15 residues. The DNA for the CDR3 is TGTGCCAGCAGCCTGAACCAGGGGAAGGTGGGAGGCTACACCTTC. This sequence encodes CASSLNQGKVGGYTF.

V and J are TRBV3-1 (or the pseudogene TRBV3-2) and TRBJ1-2, with D possibly TRBD1 on 6 matching bases. CDR1 is LGHDT, CDR2 YNNKEL, per germline (reference sequence). V was pared by 3 bases and J by 2 bases, with 16 bases between. The CDR3 contains 16 residues. CDR3 coding DNA: TGTGCCAGCAGCCAGCAAGGGGGTGTGGGAAACTATGGCTACACCTTC. Protein sequence: CASSQQGGVGNYGYTF.

The chain employs TRBV27 and TRBJ1-5; perhaps TRBD1 as D (5 bases). V gave up 6 bases and J gave up 0 bases, with 15 bases separating them. Germline V gene data show CDR1 as MNHEY and CDR2 as SMNVEV (reference sequence). The CDR3 contains 16 residues. CDR3 sequence reads: CASRVEGAYSNQPQHF. Here the CDR3 DNA reads TGTGCCAGCAGGGTGGAAGGGGCCTATAGCAATCAGCCCCAGCATTTT.

The V and J genes are TRBV11-2 and TRBJ2-2; TRBD1 matches 8 bases. The CDR3 length is 15 residues. V lost 4 bases, J lost 6 bases, and 7 bases stayed unmatched. Germline-derived CDR1 and CDR2 are SGHAT and FQNNGV. As DNA, the CDR3 is TGTGCCAGCAGCTCCCGACAGGGGCTCGCCGGGGAGCTGTTTTTT. Translating gives CASSSRQGLAGELFF.

This clone was observed a few times. V is TRBV7-8 and J is TRBJ1-5, with 7 bases identical to TRBD1. Germline CDR1 reads SGHVS; CDR2 reads FQNEAQ. The CDR3 covers 16 residues. J was trimmed by 4 bases and V by 0 bases; bases with no gene match: 6. The chain's CDR3 is CASSLAYRGQNQPQHF. The CDR3 nucleotides are TGTGCCAGCAGCTTAGCGTACAGGGGTCAGAATCAGCCCCAGCATTTT.

The chain joins TRBV6-2 or TRBV6-3 to TRBJ2-7; possibly TRBD2 for D (7 bases). Trimming took 0 bases from V and 4 from J, leaving 13 bases between them. The CDR3 is 15 residues long. From germline, CDR1 is MNHEY and CDR2 SVGEGT. The CDR3 loop reads CASSYSGGAQYEQYF. In DNA form, the CDR3 reads TGTGCCAGCAGTTACTCGGGGGGGGCGCAGTACGAGCAGTACTTC.

This chain uses TRBV4-1 with TRBJ1-2, with unresolved D. V gave up 3 bases and J gave up 8 bases, with 16 bases separating them. CDR1 is MGHRA, CDR2 YSYEKL, per germline. The CDR3 runs to 14 residues. The CDR3, as DNA: TGCGCCAGCAGCCATGGACGGGGTAGAGAGGGCTACACCTTC. Its translation is CASSHGRGREGYTF.